What follows are 27 T cell receptor beta chains derived from one specimen sequenced in a study of T-cell memory formation after mild COVID-19. MiXCR, applied by TCRdb to the 5' RACE reads, yields one record per CDR3 protein. Among roughly 200,000 distinct CDR3 sequences listed, 9.5% were seen once. The sample comprised PBMCs or a T cell subset sorted from them (not recorded which). The origin of the receptors is a man between 18 and 35 years old who had mild COVID-19 (a few samples of this study predate the infection). Cell type and time point are not known.

The genes are TRBV15 and TRBJ2-5; D remains ambiguous. V shed 3 bases and J shed 0 bases, with 5 bases lying between them. Germline assignment: CDR1 LNHNV and CDR2 YYDKDF (reference sequence). The CDR3 spans 13 residues. In DNA form, the CDR3 reads TGTGCCACCAGCAGGACAAACCAAGAGACCCAGTACTTC. Its translation: CATSRTNQETQYF. Variable domain in full (rest from reference TRBV15 and TRBJ2-5): DAMVIQNPRYQVTQFGKPVTLSCSQTLNHNVMYWYQQKSSQAPKLLFHYYDKDFNNEADTPDNFQSRRPNTSFCFLDIRSPGLGDTAMYLCATSRTNQETQYFGPGTRLLVL.

This chain joins TRBV3-1 and TRBJ1-5; possibly TRBD1 for D (5 bases). The CDR3 totals 15 residues. V lost 2 bases, J lost 3 bases, and 11 bases lay in between. CDR1 is LGHDT and CDR2 is YNNKEL in the germline V gene (reference sequence). CDR3 residues: CASSQYADNNQPQHF. In DNA, the CDR3 is TGTGCCAGCAGCCAATATGCGGACAACAATCAGCCCCAGCATTTT.

This clonotype was seen more than once but under ten times. The V gene is TRBV24-1, the J gene TRBJ1-1; D not certain. Germline CDR1 reads KGHDR; CDR2 reads SFDVKD. This CDR3 is built from 13 residues. Trimming left V 6 bases short and J 9 bases short, with 16 bases between. This CDR3 is CATSLVAEGQAFF. CDR3 DNA sequence: TGTGCCACCAGTCTGGTAGCGGAGGGCCAAGCTTTCTTT.

This clonotype was recorded a few times. The V gene is TRBV7-6, the J gene TRBJ2-7, with 7 bases lining up with TRBD1. The CDR3 runs 15 residues. Germline V lookup: CDR1 SGHVS, CDR2 FNYEAQ. V shed 3 bases, J shed 3 bases, and the junction held 8 bases outside the gene matches. This chain's CDR3 is CASSFLTGFGYEQYF. CDR3 nucleotides: TGTGCCAGCAGCTTCCTGACAGGGTTTGGCTACGAGCAGTACTTC.

This clonotype appeared a few times. The J gene is TRBJ2-3, the V gene TRBV27; D is uncertain. With 6 bases removed from V and 0 bases from J, the gap between germline ends came to 10 bases. From germline, CDR1 is MNHEY and CDR2 SMNVEV (reference sequence). The CDR3 loop spans 14 amino acids. Here the CDR3 reads CASSLSTSTDTQYF. The CDR3 coding sequence is TGTGCCAGCAGCTTGAGTACTAGCACAGATACGCAGTATTTT.

The chain uses TRBV3-1 and TRBJ2-2, with a possible D match to TRBD1 (5 bases). CDR3 length: 16 residues. Germline V gene data show CDR1 as LGHDT and CDR2 as YNNKEL (reference sequence). Trimming took 1 base from V and 1 from J, leaving 10 bases between them. DNA of the CDR3: TGTGCCAGCAGCCAAGGATACAGGCGGAACACCGGGGAGCTGTTTTTT. Its translation: CASSQGYRRNTGELFF.

In its sample, this clonotype was seen a few times. The V gene is TRBV14, the J gene TRBJ2-7, with D unclear. Germline lookup yields CDR1 SGHDN and CDR2 FVKESK. This CDR3 contains 16 residues. V gave up 1 base and J gave up 2 bases, with 15 bases separating them. DNA for the CDR3: TGTGCCAGCAGCCAAGGGCCCTACAAACCCGCCTACGAGCAGTACTTC. This codes for CASSQGPYKPAYEQYF.

V is TRBV28 and J is TRBJ2-7; D is unresolved. This CDR3 contains 13 residues. Germline CDR1 reads MDHEN; CDR2 reads SYDVKM. The V gene lost 5 bases and the J gene lost 0 bases, with 8 bases spanning the gap. CDR3 protein: CASSRRDSYEQYV. CDR3 sequence (DNA): TGTGCCAGCAGTCGCCGCGACTCCTACGAGCAGTACGTC.

This rearrangement joins TRBV5-5 to TRBJ2-7; 8 bases line up with TRBD1. Germline CDR1 and CDR2: SGHKS and YYEKEE (reference sequence). This CDR3 spans 14 amino acids. CDR3 amino acids: CVSSLGTGSREQYV. DNA of the CDR3: TGTGTCAGCAGCTTGGGGACAGGAAGTCGCGAGCAGTACGTC.

V is TRBV7-2 and J is TRBJ2-7; TRBD2 matches at 7 bases. The CDR3 runs to 12 residues. In germline, CDR1 is SGHTA, CDR2 FQGNSA. Unmatched junction bases numbered 1, after V lost 1 base and J lost 7 bases. CDR3 bases: TGTGCCAGCAGCTTAGATAGCGGGGAGCAGTACTTC. This encodes CASSLDSGEQYF.

This clonotype was observed at least ten times. The chain couples TRBV7-9 to TRBJ2-1, with 9 bases lining up with TRBD2. The trim removed 2 bases at V and 3 bases at J, leaving 8 bases unmatched. This CDR3 contains 17 residues. Germline V gives CDR1 SEHNR, CDR2 FQNEAQ (reference sequence). The CDR3 sequence is CASSLRLAGPVYNEQFF. CDR3 in DNA: TGTGCCAGCAGCTTAAGGCTAGCGGGGCCTGTCTACAATGAGCAGTTCTTC.

Only a few counts were recorded for this clonotype. The V call is TRBV20-1, the J call TRBJ1-6; D possibly corresponds to TRBD1 (5 bases). CDR1 DFQATT and CDR2 SNEGSKA come from the germline V gene (reference sequence). This CDR3 spans 14 amino acids. V lost 6 bases, J lost 7 bases, and 16 bases lay in between. The CDR3 DNA reads as TGCAGTGCCACCGATCCGGGGCGGAATTCACCCCTCCACTTT. The encoded protein is CSATDPGRNSPLHF.

This clonotype was picked up many times. The chain couples TRBV5-1 to TRBJ2-2, with 12 nucleotides matching TRBD2. The CDR3 has 16 amino acids. The germline gives CDR1 SGHRS, CDR2 YFSETQ. V was pared by 4 bases and J by 6 bases, with 7 bases of the junction left unmatched. The CDR3 loop reads CASSPASGGASGELFF. The CDR3 bases are TGCGCCAGCAGCCCGGCTAGCGGGGGGGCCTCCGGGGAGCTGTTTTTT.

With respect to this clonotype: A single base separates this from a much larger clone, so it may be a read error. V is TRBV7-2 and J is TRBJ1-2; D unresolved. Germline loops: CDR1 SGHTA, CDR2 FQGNSA. CDR3 size: 13 residues. Trimming left V 6 bases short and J 4 bases short, with 12 bases between. The CDR3 spells CASRAAVAYGYTF. The CDR3 nucleotides read TGTGCCAGCAGAGCCGCGGTGGCCTATGGCTACACCTTC.

The sample holds many counts of this clonotype. The chain couples TRBV5-1 to TRBJ2-1; no definite D call. This CDR3 is 12 amino acids long. CDR1 and CDR2 from the germline V gene are SGHRS and YFSETQ. The V end was cut by 0 bases, the J end by 8 bases, with 6 bases between. The CDR3 spells CASSLVSHEQFF. CDR3 DNA: TGCGCCAGCAGCTTGGTCAGTCATGAGCAGTTCTTC.

This clonotype was seen a handful of times. The DNA of the CDR3 is TGTGCCAGCAGCTTAGGGTGGGGTCAAGATGGCAGAGGAACAGATACGCAGTATTTT. The encoded protein is CASSLGWGQDGRGTDTQYF. The chain combines TRBV7-9 with TRBJ2-3; D is undetermined. This CDR3 contains 19 residues. Germline CDR1 reads SEHNR; CDR2 reads FQNEAQ (reference sequence). The ends were cut back, 1 base at V and 3 bases at J, with 23 bases in the middle.

The sample holds many counts of this clonotype. The rearrangement uses TRBV2 and TRBJ2-2; the D gene is possibly TRBD1 (6 bases). The CDR3 extends over 15 amino acids. The germline V gene encodes CDR1 SNHLY and CDR2 FYNNEI. The V gene lost 2 bases and the J gene lost 6 bases, with 13 bases spanning the gap. CDR3 in amino acids: CASSEQGQGSGELFF. In DNA, the CDR3 is TGTGCCAGCAGTGAACAGGGCCAGGGGTCCGGGGAGCTGTTTTTT. Using reference TRBV2 and TRBJ2-2 for the parts outside the CDR3, the full variable domain is EPEVTQTPSHQVTQMGQEVILRCVPISNHLYFYWYRQILGQKVEFLVSFYNNEISEKSEIFDDQFSVERPDGSNFTLKIRSTKLEDSAMYFCASSEQGQGSGELFFGEGSRLTVL.

The chain uses TRBV30 and TRBJ1-1; possibly TRBD1 for D (5 bases). Deletions cut 2 bases from V and 1 base from J, with 8 bases between. CDR1 and CDR2 from the germline V gene are GTSNPN and SVGIG (reference sequence). The CDR3 extends over 13 amino acids. CDR3 DNA sequence: TGTGCCTGGAGTAGGGGATCGAACACTGAAGCTTTCTTT. Residues: CAWSRGSNTEAFF.

The gene calls are TRBV5-1 and TRBJ1-1; tentative D call: TRBD1 (5 bases). Per the germline V gene, CDR1 is SGHRS and CDR2 is YFSETQ. The V and J ends lost 5 bases and 5 bases respectively, with 13 bases between them. The CDR3 has 13 amino acids. In DNA form, the CDR3 reads TGCGCCAGCAGTATCTGGGGGAGAACTGAAGCTTTCTTT. It translates to CASSIWGRTEAFF. Supplemented by reference TRBV5-1 and TRBJ1-1, the full variable domain reads KAGVTQTPRYLIKTRGQQVTLSCSPISGHRSVSWYQQTPGQGLQFLFEYFSETQRNKGNFPGRFSGRQFSNSRSEMNVSTLELGDSALYLCASSIWGRTEAFFGQGTRLTVV.

This clonotype occurred a few times. The chain carries TRBV9 and TRBJ2-1; 10 bases align to TRBD2. This CDR3 spans 15 amino acids. Germline assignment: CDR1 SGDLS and CDR2 YYNGEE. Trimming removed 0 bases from V and 6 bases from J; junction bases left unmatched: 3. The CDR3 sequence is CASSVGGLALNEQFF. In nucleotides, the CDR3 is TGTGCCAGCAGCGTAGGGGGACTAGCGCTCAATGAGCAGTTCTTC.

Many counts were recorded for this clonotype. The chain uses TRBV29-1 and TRBJ2-7; the D gene is possibly TRBD1 (6 bases). V was trimmed by 4 bases and J by 1 base, leaving 11 bases between them. Per germline, CDR1 SQVTM and CDR2 ANQGSEA. The CDR3 runs to 13 residues. In nucleotides, the CDR3 is TGCAGCGTTGTGGGGGCCACGTCCTACGAGCAGTACTTC. It translates to CSVVGATSYEQYF.

This clonotype was picked up a small number of times. This chain links TRBV11-2 with TRBJ2-1, with 12 bases matching TRBD2. The germline gives CDR1 SGHAT, CDR2 FQNNGV. This CDR3 has 17 amino acids. The V and J ends lost 2 bases and 4 bases, in that order; junction bases with no gene match: 6. CDR3 sequence (DNA): TGTGCCAGCAGCTTATGGGCTACTAGCGGGGGGTACAATGAGCAGTTCTTC. Protein: CASSLWATSGGYNEQFF.

The rearrangement joins TRBV5-4 to TRBJ2-7; D unresolved. V was clipped by 1 base and J by 2 bases, with 7 bases between them. Germline V lookup: CDR1 SGHNT, CDR2 YYREEE (reference sequence). The CDR3 spans 13 residues. The CDR3 nucleotides read TGTGCCAGCAGCTTGAACAGAGCCTACGAGCAGTACGTC. This codes for CASSLNRAYEQYV.

The chain is built from TRBV19 and TRBJ2-1; D remains unclear. Between the trimmed V and J ends, which lost 5 bases and 3 bases, there was a span of 20 bases. The germline V gene encodes CDR1 LNHDA and CDR2 SQIVND (reference sequence). This CDR3 has 17 residues. CDR3 amino acids: CASSLGALRALYNEQFF. The CDR3 DNA is TGTGCCAGTAGTCTCGGAGCCCTCCGGGCTCTCTACAATGAGCAGTTCTTC.

This clonotype has a handful of counts. The genes are TRBV7-6 and TRBJ1-2; 8 nucleotides agree with TRBD1. Germline V gene lookup returns CDR1 SGHVS and CDR2 FNYEAQ. Unmatched junction bases numbered 1, after V lost 1 base and J lost 3 bases. The CDR3 spans 14 residues. Here the CDR3 DNA reads TGTGCCAGCAGCTTAGACAGGGGGTACTATGGCTACACCTTC. Its protein is CASSLDRGYYGYTF. The entire variable domain, with the rest obtained from reference TRBV7-6 and TRBJ1-2, is as follows: GAGVSQSPRYKVTKRGQDVALRCDPISGHVSLYWYRQALGQGPEFLTYFNYEAQQDKSGLPNDRFSAERPEGSISTLTIQRTEQRDSAMYRCASSLDRGYYGYTFGSGTRLTVV.

The chain links TRBV4-3 to TRBJ1-3; D is undetermined. The V end lost 0 bases, the J end lost 2 bases, and 8 bases lay between the germline ends. Germline V gene lookup returns CDR1 LGHNA and CDR2 YSLEER. This CDR3 is built from 15 residues. The CDR3 region has the DNA TGCGCCAGCAGCCAAGACAGGCCTCCTGGAAACACCATATATTTT. It yields the protein CASSQDRPPGNTIYF.

There are a few counts of this clonotype. V usage is TRBV4-1 and J usage is TRBJ1-2; 7 nucleotides agree with TRBD1. The CDR3 extends over 16 amino acids. The V gene end was trimmed by 0 bases and the J gene end by 0 bases; junction bases not matched to a gene: 4. Germline V gene data show CDR1 as MGHRA and CDR2 as YSYEKL. The CDR3 region is CASSQDSRGPNYGYTF. The CDR3 nucleotides read TGCGCCAGCAGCCAAGATAGTAGGGGGCCTAACTATGGCTACACCTTC.